This T cell receptor beta chain was retrieved from a study of blood T cell repertoires in COVID-19. For the study at large: Samples came from the United States, Italy and Spain, spanning acute and convalescent COVID-19. T cells, B-cell-depleted T cells, or PBMCs provided the cDNA or gDNA that served as material.

V lost 3 bases to trimming and J lost 0 bases; unmatched junction nucleotides: 1. The CDR3 runs to 15 residues. The germline V gene has CDR1 MNHEY and CDR2 SMNVEV (reference sequence). Authors' analysis steps: Amplified reference gene primers provided the basis for estimating nucleated cell counts. The repertoire was sequenced with immunoSEQ multiplex PCR; TCRdb's copy has only in-frame clones and lacks some. V and J calls plus clone size are reproduced from that table; the DNA served to infer D and trimming. The sample has 65,000 to 80,000 clones; under 95% are singletons. The receptor was isolated from a human donor in a cohort sampled during active COVID-19. The specimen was peripheral blood. The rearrangement uses TRBV27 and TRBJ2-7; 11 bases align to TRBD1. CDR3 sequence: CASSFGTGGSYEQYF. CDR3 DNA: TGTGCCAGCAGTTTCGGGACAGGGGGCTCCTACGAGCAGTACTTC.